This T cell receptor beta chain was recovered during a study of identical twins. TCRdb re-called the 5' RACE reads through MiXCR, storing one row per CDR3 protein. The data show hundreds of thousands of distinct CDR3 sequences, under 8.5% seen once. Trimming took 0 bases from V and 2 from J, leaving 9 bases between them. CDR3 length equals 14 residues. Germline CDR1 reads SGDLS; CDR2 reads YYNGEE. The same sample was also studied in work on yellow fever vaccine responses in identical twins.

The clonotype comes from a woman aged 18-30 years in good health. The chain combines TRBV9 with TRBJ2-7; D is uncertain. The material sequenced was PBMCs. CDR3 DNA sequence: TGTGCCAGCAGCGTAGATACTATTACCTACGAGCAGTACTTC. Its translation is CASSVDTITYEQYF.